Listed below are T cell receptor beta chains from one sample, sequenced in a study of cytomegalovirus exposure and HLA in healthy donors. Clones were read by immunoSEQ multiplex PCR, and TCRdb kept only the in-frame ones, dropping some. The sample yields tens of thousands of clones, more than 60% seen once. Input material: PBMCs. The source of these receptors is a man aged 35 to 55 in good health and CMV-seronegative. Each CDR3 is given with its conserved first and last residue. The order of the fields is J gene, V gene, clone size, D gene, CDR3 DNA, CDR3 protein. D genes are given only for firm matches. A row's size may be missing; if present it is once, few, many or a size class.

TRBJ1-2,TRBV25-1,.,TRBD1,TGTGCCAGCAGAAACGCCGGGACAGGGATTGCCTCCCCCTATGGCTACACCTTC,CASRNAGTGIASPYGYTF
TRBJ2-1,TRBV7-9,once,.,TGTTCCAGCAGCTTGAGAAGGGGCTGGAATGAGCAGTTCTTC,CSSSLRRGWNEQFF
TRBJ1-2,TRBV28,few,.,TGTGCCAGCAGTTTAGACAGCTATGGCTACACCTTC,CASSLDSYGYTF
TRBJ1-1,TRBV27,.,.,TGTGCCAGCAAGTTAGGGGGAGCGAACACTGAAGCTTTCTTT,CASKLGGANTEAFF
TRBJ2-1,TRBV5-1,.,TRBD2,TGCGCCAGCAGCTTCCAGTTGACTAGCGGGAGCTCCTACAATGAGCAGTTCTTC,CASSFQLTSGSSYNEQFF
TRBJ2-7,TRBV2,.,TRBD2,TGTGCCAGCATCTCCTGGGGGACTAGCGGGAGGCTTTCCTACGAGCAGTACTTC,CASISWGTSGRLSYEQYF
TRBJ1-2,TRBV5-1,.,TRBD1,TGCGCCAGCAGCTTGAACACACAGGGGGCGCTAGGCTACACCTTC,CASSLNTQGALGYTF
TRBJ2-1,TRBV25-1,.,TRBD2,TGTGCCAGCAGTGACCGAGAAAGCGGGAGGGCCCGCAATGAGCAGTTCTTC,CASSDRESGRARNEQFF
TRBJ2-5,TRBV6-1,.,TRBD1,TGTGCCAGCAGTGCCAGAGGACAGGGCCAAGAGACCCAGTACTTC,CASSARGQGQETQYF
TRBJ2-1,TRBV6-1,.,TRBD2,TGTGCCAGCAGTGAAGCGCGAGGACTAGCGGGGACCTTCTACAATGAGCAGTTCTTC,CASSEARGLAGTFYNEQFF
TRBJ2-1,TRBV5-1,.,.,TGCGCCAGCAGCGCCGCGCCAAGCTCCTACAATGAGCAGTTCTTC,CASSAAPSSYNEQFF
TRBJ1-4,TRBV4-1,.,.,TGCGCCAGCAGCCCCGGGACTGGGTTATCTTCAGAGGGACTGTTTTTT,CASSPGTGLSSEGLFF
TRBJ2-7,TRBV11-2,.,TRBD1,TGTGCCAGCAGCTTAGCCGGGACAGGGGACGAGTACTTC,CASSLAGTGDEYF
TRBJ1-1,TRBV27,.,.,TGTGCCAGCAGTTTATCCCTAATCGCCACTGAAGCTTTCTTT,CASSLSLIATEAFF
TRBJ2-4,TRBV5-5,.,TRBD2,TGTGCCAGCAGCTTCCATAGACTAGCGGAAGACCTAGCCAAAAACAGTCAGTACTTC,CASSFHRLAEDLAKNSQYF
TRBJ2-6,TRBV18,.,TRBD2,TGTGCCAGCTCACCAACCGGGACTAGCGGCGTCTCTGGGGCCAACGTCCTGACTTTC,CASSPTGTSGVSGANVLTF
TRBJ2-7,TRBV11-2,.,TRBD1,TGTGCCAGCAGCTATCCGGGACAGGGTTTATACGAGCAGTACTTC,CASSYPGQGLYEQYF
TRBJ1-1,TRBV5-6,.,.,TGTGCCAGCAGCTTGTTCGTCCAGGGTCATCGGGAAGCTTTCTTT,CASSLFVQGHREAFF
TRBJ2-1,TRBV10-3,.,TRBD1,TGTGCCATCAGTAGCCTCGGACAGGGCGGGAACAATGAGCAGTTCTTC,CAISSLGQGGNNEQFF
TRBJ2-1,TRBV5-1,.,.,TGCGCCAGCAGCTTGAACAGGGCGGCGAGGTCGGAGCAGTTCTTC,CASSLNRAARSEQFF
TRBJ2-3,TRBV5-6,.,TRBD2,TGTGCCAGCAGCTTGGTAGCGGGAGGACCAGATACGCAGTATTTT,CASSLVAGGPDTQYF
TRBJ2-3,TRBV29-1,.,TRBD1,TGCAGCGGGGACAGGGAGGGCACAGATACGCAGTATTTT,CSGDREGTDTQYF
TRBJ2-7,TRBV27,.,.,TGTGCCAGCAGAAACAACAGGTACGAGCAGTACTTC,CASRNNRYEQYF
TRBJ1-6,TRBV15,.,.,TGTGCCACCAGCAGAGCCGACGGGTTCGGTTCACCCCTCCACTTT,CATSRADGFGSPLHF
TRBJ2-1,TRBV28,.,TRBD2,TGTGCCAGCGAGGCGGGAGGATCCCACAATGAGCAGTTCTTC,CASEAGGSHNEQFF
TRBJ2-7,TRBV6-1,.,TRBD2,TGTGCCAGCAGGACCGGACTAGCGGGCTCCTACGAGCAGTACTTC,CASRTGLAGSYEQYF
TRBJ2-3,TRBV7-3,.,.,TGTGCCAGCAGCTCCAGGGCGAGAAACACAGATACGCAGTATTTT,CASSSRARNTDTQYF
TRBJ1-1,TRBV18,.,.,TGTGCCAGCTCACCACGGGGAGAGAACACTGAAGCTTTCTTT,CASSPRGENTEAFF
TRBJ1-6,TRBV5-1,few,.,TGCGCCAGCAGCGAGGAACGGGATTCACCCCTCCACTTT,CASSEERDSPLHF
TRBJ2-7,TRBV10-3,.,.,TGTGCCATCAGTGAGGGCAGGGGCCTTGAGCAGTACTTC,CAISEGRGLEQYF
TRBJ2-5,TRBV19,.,.,TGTGCCAGTAGTATCGTGACATCCTCGGAGACCCAGTACTTC,CASSIVTSSETQYF
TRBJ2-3,TRBV29-1,.,TRBD2,TGCAGCGTTGATGGTAGCGGGAGTGGTACAGATACGCAGTATTTT,CSVDGSGSGTDTQYF
TRBJ2-1,TRBV15,once,.,TGTGCCACCAGCAGCGGGGATGCCCATACCTATGAGCAGTTCTTC,CATSSGDAHTYEQFF
TRBJ1-5,TRBV5-8,.,TRBD1,TGTGCCAGCAAGGACAGGGGGCCTAGCAATCAGCCCCAGCATTTT,CASKDRGPSNQPQHF
TRBJ2-5,TRBV5-1,.,.,TGCGCCAGCAGCTTGTATTCCGAAGAGACCCAGTACTTC,CASSLYSEETQYF
TRBJ1-2,TRBV18,.,.,TGTGCCAGCTCACTTGCAGGACAGACTAACTATGGCTACACCTTC,CASSLAGQTNYGYTF
TRBJ1-2,TRBV6-6,.,.,TGTGCCAGCAGTTACTTACAGGGTAGAGGCTACACCTTC,CASSYLQGRGYTF
TRBJ1-5,TRBV23-1,.,.,TGCGCCAGCAGTCAATTGCACCTAAATCAGCCCCAGCATTTT,CASSQLHLNQPQHF
TRBJ1-5,TRBV19,.,.,TGTGCCAGTAGTACCAACCCAGGAAATAGCAATCAGCCCCAGCATTTT,CASSTNPGNSNQPQHF
TRBJ2-1,TRBV28,.,.,TGTGCCAGCAGTTTTTCAGGGCTAGAGGACAATGAGCAGTTCTTC,CASSFSGLEDNEQFF
TRBJ2-7,TRBV10-3,once,TRBD2,TGTGCCATCAGTGGGGAAAATATAGCGGGAGTATCCTCCTACGAGCAGTACTTC,CAISGENIAGVSSYEQYF
TRBJ2-7,TRBV10-1,.,.,TGCGCCAGCAGTGAGTCGAGATACAGCTACGAGCAGTACTTC,CASSESRYSYEQYF
TRBJ2-5,TRBV7-8,.,.,TGTGCCAGCAGCTTAGGGGCAGGCCGGGAGACCCAGTACTTC,CASSLGAGRETQYF
TRBJ2-3,TRBV10-3,.,.,TGTGCCATCAAGGACAACACAGATACGCAGTATTTT,CAIKDNTDTQYF
TRBJ2-2,TRBV7-3,.,TRBD2,TGTGCCAGCAGCCCCGGCGGGGGGACCGGGGAGCTGTTTTTT,CASSPGGGTGELFF
TRBJ2-4,TRBV28,.,TRBD1,TGTGCCAGCAGTTTATCAGGACAGGGCACCAAAAACATTCAGTACTTC,CASSLSGQGTKNIQYF
TRBJ2-1,TRBV6-1,once,TRBD2,TGTGCCAGCAGTGGTGGACTAGCGGGGTACAATGAGCAGTTCTTC,CASSGGLAGYNEQFF
TRBJ2-5,TRBV5-6,.,TRBD2,TGTGCCAGCAGCTCGGGACTATCGCCAATCGAGACCCAGTACTTC,CASSSGLSPIETQYF